The present T cell receptor (beta chain) was sequenced within a study of T and B cells in COVID-19 patients. Study-level information: COVID-19 patients gave peripheral blood either during active infection or after recovery. General study results and limits: Of roughly 2,000 TCR clusters found only in the recovered cohort, 31 had low generation probability.

CDR3 length equals 16 residues. From germline, CDR1 is MNHEY and CDR2 SMNVEV (reference sequence). Germline trimming cut 5 bases from V and 3 bases from J; bases unmatched to any gene: 5. BIOMED2 TRB-A/B primer pools were used in multiplex TRB PCR. From the multiplex PCR reads, TCRdb called clonotypes with MiXCR, one entry per CDR3 protein. The sample has roughly 13,000 distinct CDR3 sequences; approximately 30% are singletons. Judged by abundance, this clonotype is medium-sized. Its matching antigen is unknown. From blood, about 220-500 ng of genomic DNA served as TRB template. The TCR originated in a human donor who had recovered from COVID-19. What was sequenced was blood. The chain has TRBV27 and TRBJ2-1; 12 positions agree with TRBD2. CDR3 protein: CASSASGLAGYNEQFF. In nucleotides, the CDR3 is TGTGCCAGCAGTGCTTCGGGACTAGCGGGCTACAATGAGCAGTTCTTC.